This T cell receptor beta chain was sequenced during a study of Ad26.COV2.S vaccination and SARS-CoV-2 variants (TCRdb year 2021). General notes on the study: Vaccine-arm donors were drawn from COV1001, a multicentre, randomized, double-blind, placebo-controlled phase I-IIa trial of Ad26.COV2.S in healthy adults. The specificity and breadth of SARS-CoV-2-reactive T cell receptors after Ad26.COV2.S vaccination were assessed by TCRbeta repertoire sequencing. Investigators did not know the trial group allocation while performing experiments and assessing outcomes. Ad26.COV2.S was administered intramuscularly at 5 x 10^10 or 1 x 10^11 viral particles, either as a single shot or as two shots given 56 days apart. The TCR-sequenced set comprised approximately 32 samples: some 19 Ad26.COV2.S vaccine recipients, 5 placebo recipients and 8 SARS-CoV-2 convalescent individuals. Trial participants were randomized into five groups of five, in which low-dose or high-dose Ad26.COV2.S was given once or twice, or placebo was given on both occasions.

Sample treatment or condition, as interpreted from the label and publication: 15 to 20 received Ad26.COV2.S at low or high dose, single or two shots; 5 received placebo; per-sample allocation not given. For vaccine and placebo recipients, the sequenced repertoires came from samples collected on day 63 after the first injection. In Cohort 1b, 20 to 25 adults aged 18-55 years were enrolled at a single site in Boston, USA, between 29 July and 7 August 2020. Ad26.COV2.S was a replication-incompetent adenovirus type 26 vector expressing a prefusion-stabilized SARS-CoV-2 spike protein from the original Wuhan strain. TCRbeta CDR3 regions were sequenced with the immunoSEQ Assay. After extraction, genomic DNA underwent amplification by bias-controlled multiplex PCR, followed by high-throughput sequencing. The study's own analysis went as follows. To quantify the absolute abundance of each unique TCRbeta CDR3 region, sequences were collapsed and filtered. T cell fraction was estimated by normalization of TCRbeta template counts to usable DNA, with usable DNA being measured through amplification of reference genes present in all nucleated cells. Repertoire TCRs were annotated as SARS-CoV-2-specific by exact matching of V gene, CDR3 amino acid sequence and J gene to a known reactive TCR set. The reference SARS-CoV-2 TCR set was obtained from MIRA and was filtered for enrichment in COVID-19-positive ImmuneCODE repertoires, whereby public or cross-reactive TCRs were removed. Drawing on the MIRA antigens, annotated TCRs were analysed further at the level of specific ORF or position within ORF. Breadth was defined as the number of annotated unique rearrangements divided by the total number of unique productive rearrangements, and depth was defined as the summed frequency of the annotated unique rearrangements. TCR breadth was compared between groups using two-sided Wilcoxon rank-sum tests. Drawn from immuneACCESS, this table holds only the in-frame rearrangements with V and J called that TCRdb kept. Clones are partly lost; checked studies trace under half to an unresolved V gene and leave the rest unexplained. V and J calls and clone size come straight from that table; D and trimming were deduced from the DNA. The sample table shows about 240,000 clones, and over 75% are seen once. The top ten constitute over 8.5% of the sample.

Comments on this clone: There is no known antigen for this receptor. No base-level quality is on record; no much larger clone is a single base apart.

Its CDR3 holds 15 amino acids, cysteine through phenylalanine. The only DNA kept is the CDR3, 45 bases in frame from the first base. For CDR1 and CDR2, the germline V gene (reference sequence) lists SEHNR and FQNEAQ. Germline trimming amounts to 5 bases on V and 0 bases on J, with 4 as the count of junction bases outside the gene matches. Beyond this particular receptor, the publication reports: Compared with placebo recipients, Ad26.COV2.S recipients showed higher spike-specific TCR breadth (P = 0.0014). It was noted by the authors that total T cell responses may have been underestimated by the TCR breadth and depth analyses. Comparable non-spike TCR breadth was observed between vaccine and placebo recipients, consistent with only spike being contained in the vaccine. After vaccination, substantial breadth of spike-specific CD8+ and CD4+ T cell responses was reported. The study was not powered to compare responses between vaccine doses or regimens.

This sequence originates from a person between 18 and 59 years old who received the Ad26.COV2.S COVID-19 vaccine or a placebo. The sample in question was peripheral blood, obtained in a trial of Ad26.COV2.S vaccine versus placebo. The chain was built from TRBV7-9 and TRBJ1-3; the junction holds 7 bases that match TRBD1. The CDR3: CASSETGVSGNTIYF. The nucleotide sequence reads TGTGCCAGCAGCGAAACAGGGGTCTCTGGAAACACCATATATTTT.